This T cell receptor (beta chain) was captured in a study of cytomegalovirus exposure and HLA in healthy donors. Study observations and caveats: Productive status was seen about 90% or about 30% of the time for most TCR beta V segments in an earlier analysis. A later analysis found most CMV-associated TCR beta chains apparently HLA-restricted.

For this clone: The antigen remains unidentified.

The CDR3 covers 13 residues. Between the trimmed V and J ends, which lost 3 bases and 13 bases, there was a span of 21 bases. In germline, CDR1 is SQVTM, CDR2 ANQGSEA. The PCR ran on 60 Vbeta and 13 Jbeta primers. Original handling: Among the unique TCR beta chains that a later analysis counted, about 84 million in all, about 10 million were shared. TCRdb's copy holds only in-frame clones and misses some; the assay was immunoSEQ multiplex PCR. V, J and clone size derive from that table, while D and trimming were established from the DNA sequence. The sample holds about 190,000 clones, just under 75% seen once.

This chain joins TRBV29-1 and TRBJ1-1; no reliable D call. This receptor was taken from a woman aged 25 to 45 in good health and CMV-seropositive. Sample: PBMCs. CDR3 in amino acids: CSVDTSPRGAGFF. The CDR3 DNA reads as TGCAGCGTTGATACGAGCCCAAGAGGTGCGGGTTTCTTT.